The T cell receptor (beta chain) described here comes from a study of Graves' ophthalmopathy and Graves' hyperthyroidism. Study summary: Stable hyperthyroidism denotes an absence of ophthalmopathy throughout 18 months of follow-up.

Each hyperthyroidism patient was newly diagnosed, with under 2 months' duration, and aged 18 to 65. Additional autoimmune diseases, uncontrolled infections, pregnancy or lactation disqualified patients. This clonotype was found a few times. Amplified TCR beta CDR3 regions were obtained using RNA transcripts as template. RT-PCR was first run with HTBI primers, then multiplex PCR in a second round. Via MiXCR, TCRdb re-called the multiplex PCR reads, giving one row per CDR3 protein. The top ten clones hold more than 9.5% of a sample with over a million distinct CDR3 sequences, 35% to 40% of them seen once. The CDR3 sequence is 12 residues long. Germline loops: CDR1 MNHEY, CDR2 SVGAGI. The germline V and J ends were trimmed by 4 bases and 10 bases, with 14 bases remaining between them.

The receptor's source is an adult man with Graves' hyperthyroidism. This chain links TRBV6-5 with TRBJ2-7; D is tentatively TRBD1 or TRBD2 (5 bases each). The sample was peripheral blood or thyroid tissue (not recorded which). CDR3 nucleotide sequence: TGTGCCAGCAGTTCCACCCGGGACGTCCAGTACTTC. As protein: CASSSTRDVQYF.